This TCR beta chain came from a study of blood T cell repertoires in COVID-19. Study background: The United States, Italy and Spain supplied acute and convalescent COVID-19 samples. T cells, B-cell-depleted T cells, or PBMCs supplied cDNA or gDNA.

Per the authors' pipeline: How many nucleated cells were present was estimated from reference gene primer amplification. Clones were sequenced by immunoSEQ multiplex PCR, and TCRdb holds only the in-frame ones, with some missing. The V and J calls and clone size come from that table; D and trimming were worked out from the DNA. Of about 95,000 clones listed, approximately 87% are singletons. The origin of this receptor is a human donor in a cohort sampled during active COVID-19. Sequencing used peripheral blood.

CDR3 region: CASSEGQGRGYTF. DNA of the CDR3: TGTGCCAGCAGTGAAGGGCAGGGGCGCGGCTACACCTTC. The chain links TRBV2 to TRBJ1-2; D might be TRBD1 (6 bases). V lost 1 base, J lost 8 bases, and 11 bases lay in between. The CDR3 spans 13 residues. The V gene's germline CDR1 is SNHLY and CDR2 FYNNEI.